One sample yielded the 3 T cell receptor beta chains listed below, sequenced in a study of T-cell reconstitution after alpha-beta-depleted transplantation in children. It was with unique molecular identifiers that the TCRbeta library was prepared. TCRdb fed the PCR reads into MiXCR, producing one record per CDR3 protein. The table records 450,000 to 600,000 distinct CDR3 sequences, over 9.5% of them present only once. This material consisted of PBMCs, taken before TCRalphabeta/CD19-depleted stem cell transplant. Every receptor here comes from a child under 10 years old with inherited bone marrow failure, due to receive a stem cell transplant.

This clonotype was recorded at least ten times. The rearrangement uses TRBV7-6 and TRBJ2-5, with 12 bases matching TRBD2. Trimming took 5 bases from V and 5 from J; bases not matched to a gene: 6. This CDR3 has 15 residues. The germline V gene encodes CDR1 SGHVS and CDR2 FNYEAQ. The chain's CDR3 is CASSARLAGAETQYF. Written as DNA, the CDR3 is TGTGCCAGCAGCGCCAGACTAGCGGGAGCCGAGACCCAGTACTTC.

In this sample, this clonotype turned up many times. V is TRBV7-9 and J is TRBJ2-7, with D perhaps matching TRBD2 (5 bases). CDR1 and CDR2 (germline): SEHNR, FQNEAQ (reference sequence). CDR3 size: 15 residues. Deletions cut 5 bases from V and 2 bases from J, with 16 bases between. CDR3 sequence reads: CASSPSGQATYEQYF. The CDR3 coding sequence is TGTGCCAGCAGCCCCAGCGGTCAGGCTACCTACGAGCAGTACTTC.

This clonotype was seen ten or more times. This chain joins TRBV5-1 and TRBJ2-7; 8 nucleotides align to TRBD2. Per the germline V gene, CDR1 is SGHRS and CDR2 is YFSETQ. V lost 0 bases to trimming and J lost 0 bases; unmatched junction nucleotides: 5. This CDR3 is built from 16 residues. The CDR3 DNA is TGCGCCAGCAGCTTGGCCGGGGGGGCGAACTCCTACGAGCAGTACTTC. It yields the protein CASSLAGGANSYEQYF.